This T cell receptor beta chain appears in the sequencing data of a study of T-cell reconstitution after alpha-beta-depleted transplantation in children. The table lists this clonotype with many counts. Trimming took off 7 bases at V and 1 base at J, with 15 bases between the two ends. CDR3 size: 15 residues. The TCRbeta library incorporated unique molecular identifiers. TCRdb used MiXCR to reprocess the PCR reads, holding one entry per CDR3 protein. The sample has about 590,000 distinct CDR3 sequences; 13% are singletons. The rearrangement links TRBV12-3 or TRBV12-4 to TRBJ2-3; D remains ambiguous. The sequenced sample was PBMCs, mostly from graft donor cells, obtained 360 days after TCRalphabeta/CD19-depleted stem cell transplant. The clonotype comes from a male patient under 18 who had a stem cell transplant for acute myeloid leukemia, so the T cells may come from the graft donor. Here the CDR3 reads CASTPKVGRTDTQYF. As DNA, the CDR3 is TGTGCCAGCACCCCGAAGGTCGGGCGCACAGATACGCAGTATTTT.